This T cell receptor beta chain emerged from a study of vaccination and CD4 T cells after COVID-19. An Oncomine TCR Beta short-read assay was used to sequence the DNA from cultured CD4+ T cells. Genomic DNA was extracted from cultured CD4+ T cells. TCRdb redid the calling of the PCR reads with MiXCR, one entry per CDR3 protein. The sample includes about 13,000 distinct CDR3 sequences, 50% of them seen just once. Treatment in this sample: approximately 10-day PBMC culture with coronavirus spike peptide pools or control peptides (ViraFEST assay). Once peptide pools had expanded antigen-specific T cells, ViraFEST sequenced TCRs. Per-well cultures of some 2 million PBMCs received 8.5 to 10 IU/ml IL-2 and around 10 ug/ml peptide pools. By share of the sample, this clonotype is medium-sized. Its antigen remains unknown. Sequencing was carried out using CD4+ T cells from blood, cultured in vitro. The source of this sequence is a human donor who had recovered from COVID-19.

DNA for the CDR3: TGCAGTGCTAGAGATTTTCTAGCGGGGGATGATACGCAGTATTTT. Its translation: CSARDFLAGDDTQYF. V and J are TRBV20-1 and TRBJ2-3; 10 nucleotides align to TRBD2. The CDR3 length is 15 residues. Trimming at V came to 0 bases and at J to 6 bases, leaving 6 bases not matched to a gene. CDR1 and CDR2 from the germline V gene are DFQATT and SNEGSKA (reference sequence).